This T cell receptor beta chain was sequenced for a study of T cell clonality in common variable immunodeficiency. Sequencing input was equivalent genomic DNA from CVID and controls. Data came from immunoSEQ multiplex PCR; TCRdb stores just in-frame clones and leaves some out. The sample has about 34,000 clones, none seen only once; the top ten hold 28%. The table lists this clone with many counts. The antigen remains unidentified. The read terminates 3 residues before the CDR3 end, so the remaining end is supplied by the germline J gene. Study-wide points: Compared with controls, CVID subjects had fewer shared TCRbeta clones. Fewer deletions and N-nucleotide insertions were reportedly seen in common variable immunodeficiency TCR beta sequences.

CVID meant reduced serum IgG, IgA and/or IgM plus specific antibody deficiency. Both groups were predominantly of Caucasian heritage. Trimming took 6 bases from V and 1 from J; bases not matched to a gene: 14. This CDR3 comprises 17 residues. The V gene's germline CDR1 is MDHEN and CDR2 SYDVKM. The origin of this receptor is a human donor with common variable immunodeficiency. The sequencing input was peripheral blood mononuclear cells. V and J are TRBV28 and TRBJ2-5, with TRBD1 matching over 7 bases. Incomplete CDR3 DNA: TGTGCCAGCAGCACTACTCCGGGACAGAATTCCCAAGAGACC. Protein: CASSTTPGQNSQET. The whole CDR3 sequence is CASSTTPGQNSQETQYF.